One sample yielded the 31 T cell receptor beta chains listed below, sequenced in a study of T cell responses to AZD1222 COVID-19 vaccine. The assay was immunoSEQ multiplex PCR, and TCRdb's table has in-frame clones only and misses some. The sample lists about 83,000 clones, about 90% occurring once. The sequences come from peripheral blood, collected on day 0 of MenACWY control vaccination. The receptors were sampled from an adult in good health.

In this sample, this clone turned up once. This chain joins TRBV6-6 and TRBJ1-2, with D unclear. The CDR3 runs to 14 residues. Germline loops: CDR1 MNHNY, CDR2 SVGAGI (reference sequence). V gave up 1 base and J gave up 8 bases, with 14 bases separating them. CDR3 DNA: TGTGCCAGCAGTTACTTCGACACGACCATCGGCTACACCTTC. The encoded protein is CASSYFDTTIGYTF.

J is TRBJ1-1 and V is TRBV3-1 (or the pseudogene TRBV3-2); the D gene is possibly TRBD1 (5 bases). From germline, CDR1 is LGHDT and CDR2 YNNKEL (reference sequence). The V gene lost 2 bases and the J gene lost 0 bases, with 7 bases spanning the gap. CDR3 size: 14 residues. CDR3 sequence reads: CASSQRDLNTEAFF. The CDR3 DNA is TGTGCCAGCAGCCAACGGGACCTGAACACTGAAGCTTTCTTT.

The rearrangement uses TRBV15 and TRBJ1-6, with D perhaps matching TRBD1 (5 bases). The germline V gene encodes CDR1 LNHNV and CDR2 YYDKDF (reference sequence). Deletions cut 2 bases from V and 5 bases from J, with 10 bases between. This CDR3 region has 15 residues. CDR3 in amino acids: CATSRLGQNNSPLHF. The CDR3 DNA reads TGTGCCACCAGCAGACTGGGGCAGAATAATTCACCCCTCCACTTT.

The chain carries TRBV10-3 and TRBJ2-7, with D maybe TRBD1 (6 bases). Per germline, CDR1 ENHRY and CDR2 SYGVKD. The CDR3 sequence is 12 residues long. V was clipped by 11 bases and J by 3 bases, with 14 bases between them. Here the CDR3 reads CASQQGSYEQYF. For the CDR3, the DNA is TGTGCCTCGCAGCAGGGGAGCTACGAGCAGTACTTC.

This rearrangement joins TRBV3-1 (or the pseudogene TRBV3-2) to TRBJ1-1; D ambiguous. The CDR3 consists of 13 residues. Between the trimmed V and J ends, which lost 1 base and 13 bases, there was a span of 16 bases. The germline CDR1 and CDR2 sequences are LGHDT and YNNKEL (reference sequence). The CDR3 DNA sequence: TGTGCCAGCAGCCAAGCCCCTTCTCGGGAGGGTTTCTTT. Translating it yields CASSQAPSREGFF.

This chain links TRBV27 with TRBJ2-1; a possible D gene is TRBD1 (5 bases). The V gene's germline CDR1 is MNHEY and CDR2 SMNVEV (reference sequence). Deletions cut 5 bases from V and 14 bases from J, with 25 bases between. The CDR3 loop spans 15 amino acids. This chain's CDR3 is CASSAHESMDKEKFF. The CDR3 DNA sequence: TGTGCCAGCAGTGCCCACGAATCTATGGACAAGGAGAAGTTCTTC.

The chain employs TRBV9 and TRBJ1-4; 9 bases map to TRBD1. CDR1 and CDR2 (germline): SGDLS, YYNGEE. This CDR3 is built from 14 residues. The V segment lost 3 bases and the J segment 7 bases; nucleotides outside the gene matches: 4. DNA of the CDR3: TGTGCCAGCAGCGCGGACAGGGGAGGTGAAAAACTGTTTTTT. Encoded protein: CASSADRGGEKLFF.

V gene TRBV5-4 combines with J gene TRBJ1-3; D ambiguous. V was clipped by 7 bases and J by 4 bases, with 12 bases between them. CDR1 is SGHNT, CDR2 YYREEE, per germline (reference sequence). The CDR3 length is 13 residues. CDR3 DNA sequence: TGTGCCAGCCGTCCCGGGTTAGGAAACACCATATATTTT. This gives the protein CASRPGLGNTIYF.

The chain uses TRBV3-1 (or the pseudogene TRBV3-2) and TRBJ1-3; no clear D. V was shortened by 6 bases and J by 7 bases, with 16 bases between the two germline ends. The CDR3 is 14 amino acids. CDR1 is LGHDT and CDR2 is YNNKEL in the germline V gene (reference sequence). In DNA form, the CDR3 reads TGTGCCAGCAGTCAGTCCGTCTCGGGGAACACCATATATTTT. Translated, it gives CASSQSVSGNTIYF.

This clone was observed a single time. The chain recombines TRBV29-1 with TRBJ2-1; TRBD1 or TRBD2 may be the D gene (5 bases each). The CDR3 has 12 amino acids. Germline CDR1 is SQVTM and CDR2 is ANQGSEA. V dropped 4 bases and J dropped 7 bases, with 11 bases sitting between them. The CDR3: CSVGEGRNEQFF. CDR3 nucleotide sequence: TGCAGCGTTGGCGAGGGGCGGAATGAGCAGTTCTTC.

The chain uses TRBV10-3 and TRBJ2-1; D uncertain. The V end was cut by 3 bases, the J end by 8 bases, with 8 bases between. CDR3 length: 12 residues. Per the germline V gene, CDR1 is ENHRY and CDR2 is SYGVKD. CDR3 nucleotides: TGTGCCATCAGTGACCTTGGTGATGAGCAGTTCTTC. Protein: CAISDLGDEQFF.

V is TRBV27 and J is TRBJ2-5; D is uncertain. Germline V gene data show CDR1 as MNHEY and CDR2 as SMNVEV (reference sequence). The CDR3 contains 11 residues. V was clipped by 3 bases and J by 2 bases, with 1 base between them. The CDR3 here is CASSFQETQYF. The CDR3 bases are TGTGCCAGCAGTTTTCAAGAGACCCAGTACTTC.

The chain has TRBV19 and TRBJ1-5; TRBD1 is a possible D gene (5 bases). The CDR3 totals 13 residues. Germline V CDR1 and CDR2: LNHDA, SQIVND (reference sequence). Trimming took 4 bases from V and 4 from J, leaving 8 bases between them. This CDR3 reads CASSRDGNQPQHF. CDR3 bases: TGTGCCAGTAGTAGGGACGGGAATCAGCCCCAGCATTTT.

This clone was seen repeatedly, ten times or more. The V call is TRBV3-1 (or the pseudogene TRBV3-2), the J call TRBJ2-2; D is ambiguous. The germline V and J ends were trimmed by 4 bases and 6 bases, with 15 bases remaining between them. This CDR3 is built from 15 residues. The V gene's germline CDR1 is LGHDT and CDR2 YNNKEL (reference sequence). CDR3 in amino acids: CASSPRPPLPGELFF. The CDR3 region has the DNA TGTGCCAGCAGCCCTAGACCCCCTCTGCCCGGGGAGCTGTTTTTT.

V gene TRBV30 combines with J gene TRBJ1-4, with D uncertain. The germline CDR1 and CDR2 sequences are GTSNPN and SVGIG (reference sequence). The length of the CDR3 is 18 residues. The V and J ends lost 1 base and 1 base respectively, with 19 bases between them. The chain's CDR3 is CAWSARVGRYKTNEKLFF. The CDR3 DNA follows: TGTGCCTGGAGTGCCCGCGTAGGGAGGTACAAAACTAATGAAAAACTGTTTTTT.

CDR3 sequence (DNA): TGTGCCACCATCCGACAGGGATCCTCCTACGAGCAGTACTTC. Encoded protein: CATIRQGSSYEQYF. The chain employs TRBV6-5 and TRBJ2-7, with 7 bases that match TRBD1. The length of the CDR3 is 14 residues. Trimming removed 10 bases from V and 0 bases from J; junction bases left unmatched: 9. Germline assignment: CDR1 MNHEY and CDR2 SVGAGI.

The chain is built from TRBV2 and TRBJ2-1; D unclear. The ends were cut back, 3 bases at V and 10 bases at J, with 7 bases in the middle. The CDR3 totals 11 residues. Germline V gene lookup returns CDR1 SNHLY and CDR2 FYNNEI. For the CDR3, the DNA is TGTGCCAGCAGTGAGTCGACAGAGCAGTTCTTC. Translation gives CASSESTEQFF.

This sequence joins TRBV28 and TRBJ1-4; 11 positions agree with TRBD1. The CDR3 sequence is 15 residues long. The ends lost 3 bases at V and 8 bases at J; junction bases unmatched: 5. Germline CDR1 MDHEN, CDR2 SYDVKM. The CDR3 here is CASSLAGTGGEKLFF. Written as DNA, the CDR3 is TGTGCCAGCAGTTTGGCCGGGACAGGGGGAGAAAAACTGTTTTTT.

The chain combines TRBV7-2 with TRBJ2-3; 8 bases line up with TRBD2. CDR3 length: 17 residues. Losses at the gene ends were 5 bases for V and 6 bases for J; bases not matched to a gene: 16. Germline CDR1 is SGHTA and CDR2 is FQGNSA. The CDR3 nucleotides read TGTGCCAGCAGCAACCCCCTTACTAGCGGAACAATGGATACGCAGTATTTT. As protein: CASSNPLTSGTMDTQYF.

The V call is TRBV30, the J call TRBJ1-5; TRBD1 might be the D (5 bases). There are 12 residues in the CDR3. The germline V gene has CDR1 GTSNPN and CDR2 SVGIG (reference sequence). Trimming left V 7 bases short and J 0 bases short, with 7 bases between. The CDR3 loop reads CASGGSNQPQHF. DNA of the CDR3: TGTGCCTCTGGGGGTAGCAATCAGCCCCAGCATTTT.

CDR3 region: CATSDQGQGDGYTF. CDR3 sequence (DNA): TGTGCCACCAGTGACCAAGGACAGGGGGATGGCTACACCTTC. V is TRBV24-1 and J is TRBJ1-2; 10 positions match TRBD1. The CDR3 totals 14 residues. J was trimmed by 6 bases and V by 4 bases; bases with no gene match: 4. CDR1 is KGHDR, CDR2 SFDVKD, per germline.

The rearrangement joins TRBV25-1 to TRBJ2-1, with unresolved D. CDR1 is MGHDK, CDR2 SYGVNS, per germline. Trimming removed 7 bases from V and 0 bases from J, with 13 bases in between. This CDR3 has 15 amino acids. Here the CDR3 reads CASTDPENSYNEQFF. The DNA of the CDR3 is TGTGCCAGCACGGACCCGGAGAACTCCTACAATGAGCAGTTCTTC.

This clone was picked up one time. The gene calls are TRBV4-2 and TRBJ2-1; no firm D call. Germline lookup yields CDR1 LGHNA and CDR2 YNFKEQ. This CDR3 is 17 amino acids long. V gave up 0 bases and J gave up 0 bases, with 12 bases separating them. The CDR3: CASSQDRGSSSYNEQFF. In nucleotides, the CDR3 is TGTGCCAGCAGCCAAGATCGTGGTTCCAGCTCCTACAATGAGCAGTTCTTC.

The chain recombines TRBV27 with TRBJ1-6; unclear D gene. CDR1 is MNHEY and CDR2 is SMNVEV in the germline V gene (reference sequence). Trimming removed 6 bases from V and 5 bases from J, with 5 bases in between. This CDR3 is built from 12 residues. DNA for the CDR3: TGTGCCAGCAGGATGAATAATTCACCCCTCCACTTT. Protein product: CASRMNNSPLHF.

The chain joins TRBV4-3 to TRBJ2-3; D could derive from TRBD1 or TRBD2 (5 bases each). The germline V gene encodes CDR1 LGHNA and CDR2 YSLEER. The CDR3 loop spans 16 amino acids. Trimming stripped 0 bases from V and 4 bases from J, with 14 bases between. The CDR3 region has the DNA TGCGCCAGCAGCCAAGATGCGGGTAGGGGCGCAGATACGCAGTATTTT. Amino acids: CASSQDAGRGADTQYF.

The rearrangement joins TRBV3-1 (or the pseudogene TRBV3-2) to TRBJ1-1; 7 positions match TRBD1. J was trimmed by 1 base and V by 5 bases; bases with no gene match: 7. Per the germline V gene, CDR1 is LGHDT and CDR2 is YNNKEL (reference sequence). This CDR3 is built from 15 residues. CDR3 region: CASSYTQGPNTEAFF. The CDR3 DNA is TGTGCCAGCAGCTATACACAGGGGCCGAACACTGAAGCTTTCTTT.

The chain couples TRBV15 to TRBJ2-3, with D unresolved. V lost 0 bases to trimming and J lost 4 bases, with 5 bases between them. Germline V gives CDR1 LNHNV, CDR2 YYDKDF (reference sequence). CDR3 size: 13 residues. The CDR3 reads CATSRDRADTQYF. The CDR3 nucleotides are TGTGCCACCAGCAGAGATAGGGCAGATACGCAGTATTTT.

The genes are TRBV27 and TRBJ2-2; 7 bases match TRBD1. The CDR3 contains 18 residues. Germline loops: CDR1 MNHEY, CDR2 SMNVEV (reference sequence). The junction had 11 bases not matched to a gene; V was cut back by 3 bases and J by 1 base. CDR3 coding DNA: TGTGCCAGCAGTTTTCGACGTTTCGGGACAGTGAACACCGGGGAGCTGTTTTTT. Encoded protein: CASSFRRFGTVNTGELFF.

The chain combines TRBV30 with TRBJ2-3, with D maybe TRBD2 (6 bases). V was pared by 6 bases and J by 2 bases, with 15 bases between. The CDR3 runs 14 residues. Looked up from germline, CDR1 is GTSNPN and CDR2 is SVGIG (reference sequence). The CDR3 sequence: CACFSGAFTDTQYF. For the CDR3, the DNA is TGTGCCTGTTTTTCGGGAGCCTTCACAGATACGCAGTATTTT.

The chain has TRBV18 and TRBJ1-1; the D is unclear. Germline loops: CDR1 KGHSH, CDR2 LQKENI. Trimming pared 2 bases from V and 4 bases from J, leaving 5 bases between. The CDR3 is 12 amino acids. The CDR3 reads CASSPGSTEAFF. The CDR3 bases are TGTGCCAGCTCACCAGGGAGCACTGAAGCTTTCTTT.

The rearrangement joins TRBV21-1 to TRBJ1-1. TRBV21-1 is given as a pseudogene. This CDR3 is 15 amino acids long. CDR3 sequence: CASSRRGRMNTEAFF. In DNA, the CDR3 is TGTGCCAGCAGCAGGAGGGGACGGATGAACACTGAAGCTTTCTTT.